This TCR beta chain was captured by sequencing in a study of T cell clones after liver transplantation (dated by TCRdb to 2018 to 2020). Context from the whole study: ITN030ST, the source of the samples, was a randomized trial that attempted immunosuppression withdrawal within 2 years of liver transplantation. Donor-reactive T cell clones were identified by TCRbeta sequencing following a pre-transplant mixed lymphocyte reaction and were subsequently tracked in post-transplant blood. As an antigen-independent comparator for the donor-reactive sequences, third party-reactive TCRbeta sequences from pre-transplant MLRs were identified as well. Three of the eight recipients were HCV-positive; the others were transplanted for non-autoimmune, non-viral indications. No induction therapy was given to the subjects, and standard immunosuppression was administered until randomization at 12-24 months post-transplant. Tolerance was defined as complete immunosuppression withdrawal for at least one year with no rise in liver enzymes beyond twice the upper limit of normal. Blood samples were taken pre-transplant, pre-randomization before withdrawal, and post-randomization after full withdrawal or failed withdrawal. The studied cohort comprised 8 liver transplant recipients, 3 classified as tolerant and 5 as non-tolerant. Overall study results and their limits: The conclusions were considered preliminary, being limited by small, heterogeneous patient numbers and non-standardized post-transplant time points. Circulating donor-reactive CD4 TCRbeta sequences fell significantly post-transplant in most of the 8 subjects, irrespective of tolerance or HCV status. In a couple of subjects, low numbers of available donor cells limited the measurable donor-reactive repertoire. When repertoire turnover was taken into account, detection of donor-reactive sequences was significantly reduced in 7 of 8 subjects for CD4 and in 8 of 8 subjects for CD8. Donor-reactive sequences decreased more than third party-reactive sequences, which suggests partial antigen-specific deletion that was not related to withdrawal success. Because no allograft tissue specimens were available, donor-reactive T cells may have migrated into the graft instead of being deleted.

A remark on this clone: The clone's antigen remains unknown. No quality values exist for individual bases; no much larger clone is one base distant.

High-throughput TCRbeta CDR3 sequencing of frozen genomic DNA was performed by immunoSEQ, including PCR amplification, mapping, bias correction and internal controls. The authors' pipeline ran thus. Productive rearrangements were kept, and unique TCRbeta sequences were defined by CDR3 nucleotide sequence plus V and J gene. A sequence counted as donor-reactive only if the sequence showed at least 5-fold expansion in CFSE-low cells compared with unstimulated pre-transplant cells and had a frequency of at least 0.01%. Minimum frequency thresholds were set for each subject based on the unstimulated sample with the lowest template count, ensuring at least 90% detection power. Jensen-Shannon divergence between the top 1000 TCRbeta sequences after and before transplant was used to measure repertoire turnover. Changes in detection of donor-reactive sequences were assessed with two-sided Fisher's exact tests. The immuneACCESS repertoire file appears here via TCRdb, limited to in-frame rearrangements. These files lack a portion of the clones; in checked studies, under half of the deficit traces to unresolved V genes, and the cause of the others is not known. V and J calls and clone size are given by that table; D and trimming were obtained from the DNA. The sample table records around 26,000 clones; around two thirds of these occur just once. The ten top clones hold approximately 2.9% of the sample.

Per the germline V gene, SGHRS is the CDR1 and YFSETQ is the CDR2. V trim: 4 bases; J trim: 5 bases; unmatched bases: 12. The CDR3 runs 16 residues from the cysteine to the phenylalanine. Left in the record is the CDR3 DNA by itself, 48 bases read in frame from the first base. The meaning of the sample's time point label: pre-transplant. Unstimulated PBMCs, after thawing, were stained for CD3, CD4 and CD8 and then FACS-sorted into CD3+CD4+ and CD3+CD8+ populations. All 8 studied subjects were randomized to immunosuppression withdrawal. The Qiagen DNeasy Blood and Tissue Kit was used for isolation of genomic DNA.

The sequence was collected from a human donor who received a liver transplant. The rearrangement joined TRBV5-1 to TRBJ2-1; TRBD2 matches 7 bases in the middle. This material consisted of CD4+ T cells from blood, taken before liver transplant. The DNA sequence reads TGCGCCAGCAGCGACCGTCCTAGCGGAGGCGACAATGAGCAGTTCTTC. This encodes CASSDRPSGGDNEQFF.